This T cell receptor beta chain was obtained from a study of molecular identifiers for immune sequencing clone quantification (dated by TCRdb to the late 2010s). Study-wide context: For a replicate experiment, RNA from around 20,000 or 99,000 naive CD8 T cells was divided into five aliquots, of which four were sequenced. The study was a methods study using CD8 T cells to benchmark molecular-identifier clustering-based TCR repertoire sequencing (MIDCIRS) and TCR RNA copy counting. Results the study describes overall, beyond this receptor: The naive libraries included spiked-in Jurkat TCR RNA (over nine copies' worth), and this RNA is not part of the donor repertoire. In CMV-specific effector cells, clones with more than 20 RNA copies contained over 99% of molecules, whereas in naive cells such clones contained under 1% of molecules. Identical TCR molecules sharing a barcode could cause highly expanded clone sizes to be underestimated. A single cell's worth of spiked-in Jurkat TCR RNA was reported detectable even among approximately 930,000 naive CD8 T cells. When barcode sub-clustering was left out, chimeric consensus sequences inflated TCR diversity, with chimeras reaching as high as 47%. Modeling indicated around 3 TCR RNA copies recovered per cell, compared with around 10 by digital PCR, which implies a capture efficiency of around 29%.

Libraries of naive CD8 T cells were generated from roughly 21,000 to 960,000 sorted cells, with 10%, 30% or 50% of the purified RNA used. Naive CD8 T cells were FACS-sorted as CD8+CD4-CCR7+CD45RA+ on a BD FACSAria II into RLT Plus buffer. Detection sensitivity was tested by spiking Jurkat RNA equal to roughly nine TCR copies' worth into samples containing roughly 18,000-1,000,000 naive CD8 T cells. CD8 T cells were enriched with RosetteSep CD8+ T Cell Enrichment Cocktail and Ficoll-Paque, followed by ACK red cell lysis. The V end loses 1 base and the J end loses 0 bases, and a stretch of 9 bases separates them. The CDR3 goes from the cysteine to the phenylalanine over 16 residues. Just CDR3 DNA is preserved here, 48 bases in frame from base 1. CDR1 MGHRA and CDR2 YSYEKL were looked up in the germline V gene. Library preparation used PCR. Instrument used: Illumina HiSeq 4000. Bulk TCR libraries were made following a previously described method, with the TCR primers given in Table S5. Total RNA was purified with the Qiagen AllPrep DNA/RNA kit. Before analysis, reads from multiple sequencing runs of one library were combined. Per the authors' processing: Reads were retained only if their TCR constant sequence matched exactly, and those retained reads were trimmed to 150 nt and grouped according to their 12-nt molecular barcodes. Reads inside each barcode group were sub-clustered using a 15% Levenshtein threshold, and a quality-weighted consensus sequence was constructed for each RNA molecule. Non-functional sequences were discarded, and so were lower-count sequences lying one edit away from another sequence. Barcode sub-clusters with fewer than 20% of the maximum read count were removed, based on fitting two negative binomial distributions. TCRdb reanalyzed the raw reads on its own, using fastp at Q25 for trimming and MiXCR for clone calling, and kept in-frame beta chains. CDR3 protein duplicates are merged, each entry listing the most common genes and DNA. These V and J calls originate from TCRdb's pipeline instead of the authors' own analysis. The sample table lists approximately 670,000 distinct CDR3 sequences, less than 20% of them with a count of one. The top ten clones comprise approximately 0.9% of the sample.

Notes on this clonotype: Its target antigen remains unknown. Base qualities are not at hand, and no much larger clone is one base apart.

Input material: naive CD8+ T cells from blood, with Jurkat cell RNA spiked in. Read against the paper, the sample's cell subset or site label means: FACS-sorted CD8+CD4-CCR7+CD45RA+ naive T cells. The receptor was derived from a human donor in good health. Some libraries in this study had Jurkat cell RNA spiked in. Here the chain combines TRBV4-1 and TRBJ2-2; matching of 6 bases hints at TRBD2 as the D gene. Read as DNA, the sequence is TGCGCCAGCAGCCAAGCGGGACTCCCGAACACCGGGGAGCTGTTTTTT. This translates into CASSQAGLPNTGELFF.